Shown below are 15 T cell receptor beta chains from a single sample sequenced in a study of radiation and T cells in renal cell carcinoma. Some clones are missing from TCRdb's copy, which holds only in-frame ones; the method was immunoSEQ multiplex PCR. This table holds 90,000 to 100,000 clones, 84% found once. Documented time point: blood 4 weeks post-SBRT, at nephrectomy. Indicated treatment: 15 Gy SBRT to primary tumor, nephrectomy 4 weeks later. The sample consisted of blood, taken from a patient whose treatment included radiotherapy and nephrectomy. These receptors were taken from a man aged 55 to 70 with renal cell carcinoma.

The chain combines TRBV29-1 with TRBJ2-1; 8 nucleotides match TRBD1. V shed 4 bases and J 5 bases; nucleotides not matched to a gene: 19. CDR3 length: 18 amino acids. Germline loops: CDR1 SQVTM, CDR2 ANQGSEA. The CDR3 region is CSVVRSRGLKIWDNEQFF. The CDR3 DNA is TGCAGCGTTGTAAGGTCCAGGGGGCTTAAAATATGGGACAATGAGCAGTTCTTC.

The chain uses TRBV19 and TRBJ1-4; no firm D call. The CDR3 has 14 residues. V lost 1 base, J lost 4 bases, and 7 bases lay in between. Germline V gene sequence: CDR1 LNHDA, CDR2 SQIVND (reference sequence). CDR3 amino acids: CASSIAGINEKLFF. In DNA, the CDR3 is TGTGCCAGTAGTATAGCGGGAATTAATGAAAAACTGTTTTTT.

The rearrangement links TRBV7-9 to TRBJ2-7, with 11 bases aligning to TRBD2. The CDR3 has 15 residues. Germline CDR1 reads SEHNR; CDR2 reads FQNEAQ (reference sequence). The V and J ends lost 1 base and 5 bases, in that order; junction bases with no gene match: 4. The CDR3 reads CASSLVASGRNEQYF. The DNA for the CDR3 is TGTGCCAGCAGCTTAGTGGCTAGCGGGAGGAACGAGCAGTACTTC.

This chain uses TRBV6-1 with TRBJ2-7; D tentatively fits TRBD1 or TRBD2 (5 bases each). The CDR3 sequence is 14 residues long. Trimming pared 6 bases from V and 6 bases from J, leaving 18 bases between. The germline V gene encodes CDR1 MNHNS and CDR2 SASEGT. The CDR3 DNA is TGTGCCAGCAGGGAGGATCAGGGATGGGGCGAGCAGTACTTC. This encodes CASREDQGWGEQYF.

There are many counts of this clone. V is TRBV30 and J is TRBJ2-5; 7 positions agree with TRBD1. Germline V CDR1 and CDR2: GTSNPN, SVGIG (reference sequence). This CDR3 is built from 13 residues. V trimming: 0 bases; J trimming: 4 bases; junction bases outside the gene matches: 2. CDR3 amino acids: CAWSVQGRETQYF. CDR3 coding DNA: TGTGCCTGGAGTGTACAGGGGAGAGAGACCCAGTACTTC.

J is TRBJ2-5 and V is TRBV29-1, with 10 bases matching TRBD1. The trim removed 7 bases at V and 5 bases at J, leaving 7 bases unmatched. CDR1 SQVTM and CDR2 ANQGSEA come from the germline V gene. This CDR3 is 13 amino acids long. CDR3 nucleotide sequence: TGCAGCGCGGAGGACAGGGGGACGGAGACCCAGTACTTC. Residues: CSAEDRGTETQYF.

The chain joins TRBV6-6 to TRBJ2-7; 9 nucleotides match TRBD1. The CDR3 spans 15 residues. J was trimmed by 6 bases and V by 4 bases; bases with no gene match: 10. Germline V gene lookup returns CDR1 MNHNY and CDR2 SVGAGI (reference sequence). CDR3 sequence reads: CASSSPGQGTTEQYF. In nucleotides, the CDR3 is TGTGCCAGCAGTTCACCGGGACAGGGCACGACCGAGCAGTACTTC.

The chain has TRBV28 and TRBJ1-5; D is perhaps TRBD1 (5 bases). Per germline, CDR1 MDHEN and CDR2 SYDVKM. This CDR3 spans 15 amino acids. Trimming took off 5 bases at V and 3 bases at J, with 14 bases between the two ends. The DNA for the CDR3 is TGTGCCAGCAGTCTCCTTGACAGAGACAATCAGCCCCAGCATTTT. This translates into CASSLLDRDNQPQHF.

This clone was found many times. The chain carries TRBV7-9 and TRBJ2-6; weak D call: TRBD1 (5 bases). From germline, CDR1 is SEHNR and CDR2 FQNEAQ (reference sequence). There are 14 residues in the CDR3. Trimming stripped 11 bases from V and 0 bases from J, with 11 bases between. The CDR3 spells CAADKNSGANVLTF. The DNA for the CDR3 is TGTGCCGCGGACAAAAACTCTGGGGCCAACGTCCTGACTTTC.

This clone was found once. V is TRBV5-1 and J is TRBJ2-1; no reliable D call. The V gene lost 1 base and the J gene lost 2 bases, with 13 bases spanning the gap. This CDR3 is 16 amino acids long. The germline V gene encodes CDR1 SGHRS and CDR2 YFSETQ. The CDR3 here is CASSLPVNPPYNEQFF. The CDR3 region has the DNA TGCGCCAGCAGCTTGCCGGTGAACCCTCCCTACAATGAGCAGTTCTTC.

In DNA, the CDR3 is TGTGCCAGCAGATTAGGACAGGGGGGGGATCAGCCCCAGCATTTT. Translated: CASRLGQGGDQPQHF. The chain recombines TRBV27 with TRBJ1-5, with 10 nucleotides matching TRBD1. The CDR3 loop spans 15 amino acids. The V segment lost 6 bases and the J segment 5 bases; nucleotides outside the gene matches: 7. Germline V CDR1 and CDR2: MNHEY, SMNVEV (reference sequence).

The chain carries TRBV7-7 and TRBJ1-3; possible D gene TRBD1, 5 bases. This CDR3 has 15 amino acids. From germline, CDR1 is SSHAT and CDR2 FNYEAQ (reference sequence). Trimming took 0 bases from V and 4 from J, leaving 10 bases between them. The CDR3, as DNA: TGTGCCAGCAGCTTAGCGCCGGGGCCCGGAAACACCATATATTTT. Protein: CASSLAPGPGNTIYF.

The chain recombines TRBV10-3 with TRBJ2-1; 9 bases agree with TRBD2. This CDR3 comprises 14 residues. Germline CDR1 and CDR2: ENHRY and SYGVKD. The trim removed 6 bases at V and 7 bases at J, leaving 7 bases unmatched. CDR3 sequence (DNA): TGTGCCATCAGCGGCGGGAGGGCCGCGAATGAGCAGTTCTTC. Translation gives CAISGGRAANEQFF.

The gene calls are TRBV7-2 and TRBJ2-7, with D unclear. Germline CDR1 SGHTA, CDR2 FQGNSA. The CDR3 consists of 12 residues. Between the trimmed V and J ends, which lost 3 bases and 2 bases, there was a span of 5 bases. The CDR3 nucleotides are TGTGCCAGCAGCTTCTCGGCCTACGAGCAGTACTTC. It yields the protein CASSFSAYEQYF.

This sequence joins TRBV27 and TRBJ1-1; D gene unclear. Trimming took off 3 bases at V and 5 bases at J, with 10 bases between the two ends. Germline values: CDR1 MNHEY, CDR2 SMNVEV (reference sequence). This CDR3 spans 13 amino acids. Here the CDR3 reads CASSLEVYTEAFF. DNA for the CDR3: TGTGCCAGCAGTTTGGAGGTATATACTGAAGCTTTCTTT.